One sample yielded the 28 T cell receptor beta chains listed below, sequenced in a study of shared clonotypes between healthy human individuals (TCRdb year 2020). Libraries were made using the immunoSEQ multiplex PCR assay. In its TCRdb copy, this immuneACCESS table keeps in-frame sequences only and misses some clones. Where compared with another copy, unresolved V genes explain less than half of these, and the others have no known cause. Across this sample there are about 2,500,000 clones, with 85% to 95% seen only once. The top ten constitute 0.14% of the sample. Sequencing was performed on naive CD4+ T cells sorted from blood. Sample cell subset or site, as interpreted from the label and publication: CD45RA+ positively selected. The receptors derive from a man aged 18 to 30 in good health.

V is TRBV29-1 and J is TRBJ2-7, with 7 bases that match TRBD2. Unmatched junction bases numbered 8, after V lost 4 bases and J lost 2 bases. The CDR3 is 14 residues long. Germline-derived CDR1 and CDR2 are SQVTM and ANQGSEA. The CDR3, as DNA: TGCAGCGTTGGCGGCCCTAGCGGTACCTACGAGCAGTACTTC. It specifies CSVGGPSGTYEQYF.

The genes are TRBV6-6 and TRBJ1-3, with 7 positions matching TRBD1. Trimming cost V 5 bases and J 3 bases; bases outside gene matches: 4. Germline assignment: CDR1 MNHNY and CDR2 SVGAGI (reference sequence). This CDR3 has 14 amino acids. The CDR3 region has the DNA TGTGCCAGCAGTGCCGGGACAGTTGGAAACACCATATATTTT. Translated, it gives CASSAGTVGNTIYF.

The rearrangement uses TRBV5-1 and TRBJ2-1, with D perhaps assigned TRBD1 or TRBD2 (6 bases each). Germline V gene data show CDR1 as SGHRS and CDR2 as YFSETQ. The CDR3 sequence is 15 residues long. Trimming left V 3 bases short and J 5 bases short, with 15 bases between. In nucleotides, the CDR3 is TGCGCCAGCAGCTCCCTAACGGGGGCCGACAATGAGCAGTTCTTC. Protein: CASSSLTGADNEQFF.

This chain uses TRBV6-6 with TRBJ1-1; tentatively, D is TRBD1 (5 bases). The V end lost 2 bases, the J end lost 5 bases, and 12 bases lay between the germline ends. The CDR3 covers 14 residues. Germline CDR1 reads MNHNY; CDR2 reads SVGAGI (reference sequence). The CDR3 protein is CASSYRNQGTEAFF. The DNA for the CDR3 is TGTGCCAGCAGTTACCGGAATCAGGGAACTGAAGCTTTCTTT.

The chain's CDR3 is CASSELTSGRGNEQFF. The CDR3 region has the DNA TGTGCCAGCAGTGAACTAACTAGCGGGAGAGGGAATGAGCAGTTCTTC. This rearrangement joins TRBV2 to TRBJ2-1; 11 bases match TRBD2. After removal of 2 bases from V and 7 bases from J, the junction contained 7 bases not matched to a gene. The CDR3 consists of 16 residues. Germline CDR1 is SNHLY and CDR2 is FYNNEI.

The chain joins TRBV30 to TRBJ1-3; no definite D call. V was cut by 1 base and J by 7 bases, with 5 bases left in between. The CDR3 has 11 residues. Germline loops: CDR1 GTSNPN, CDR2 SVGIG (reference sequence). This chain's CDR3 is CAWSDSNTIYF. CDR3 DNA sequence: TGTGCCTGGAGTGATTCGAACACCATATATTTT.

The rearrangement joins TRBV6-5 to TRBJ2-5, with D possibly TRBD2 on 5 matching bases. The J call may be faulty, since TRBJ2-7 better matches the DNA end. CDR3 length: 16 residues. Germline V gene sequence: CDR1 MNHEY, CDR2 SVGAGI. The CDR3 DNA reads TGTGCCAGCAGTTACTCAGAGTCGGGGTTTTCCTACGAGCAGTACTTC. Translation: CASSYSESGFSYEQYF.

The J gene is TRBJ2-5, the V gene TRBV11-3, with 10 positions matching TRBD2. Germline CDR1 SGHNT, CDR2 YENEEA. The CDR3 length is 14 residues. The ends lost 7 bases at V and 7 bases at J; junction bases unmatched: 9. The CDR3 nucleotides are TGTGCCAGCATCGGACTAGCGGTGAGGGGGACCCAGTACTTC. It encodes CASIGLAVRGTQYF.

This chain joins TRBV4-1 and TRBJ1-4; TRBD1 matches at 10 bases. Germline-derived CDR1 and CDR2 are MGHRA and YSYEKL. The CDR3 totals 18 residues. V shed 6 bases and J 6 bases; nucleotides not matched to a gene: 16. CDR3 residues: CASREWTGGIMQDEKLFF. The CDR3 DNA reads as TGCGCCAGCAGGGAATGGACAGGGGGGATCATGCAAGATGAAAAACTGTTTTTT.

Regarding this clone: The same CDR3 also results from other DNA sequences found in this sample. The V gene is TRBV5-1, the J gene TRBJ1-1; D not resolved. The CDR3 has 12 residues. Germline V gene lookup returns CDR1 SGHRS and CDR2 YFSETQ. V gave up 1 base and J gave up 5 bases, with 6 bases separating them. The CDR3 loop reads CASSLTGTEAFF. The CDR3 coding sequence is TGCGCCAGCAGCTTGACCGGGACTGAAGCTTTCTTT.

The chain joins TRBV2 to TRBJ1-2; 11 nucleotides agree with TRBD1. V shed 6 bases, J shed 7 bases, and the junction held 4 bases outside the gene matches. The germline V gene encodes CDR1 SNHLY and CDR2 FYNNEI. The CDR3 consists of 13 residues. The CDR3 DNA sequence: TGTGCCAGCAGGGACAGGGGGCGTGGTGGCTACACCTTC. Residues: CASRDRGRGGYTF. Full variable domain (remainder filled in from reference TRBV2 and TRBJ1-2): EPEVTQTPSHQVTQMGQEVILRCVPISNHLYFYWYRQILGQKVEFLVSFYNNEISEKSEIFDDQFSVERPDGSNFTLKIRSTKLEDSAMYFCASRDRGRGGYTFGSGTRLTVV.

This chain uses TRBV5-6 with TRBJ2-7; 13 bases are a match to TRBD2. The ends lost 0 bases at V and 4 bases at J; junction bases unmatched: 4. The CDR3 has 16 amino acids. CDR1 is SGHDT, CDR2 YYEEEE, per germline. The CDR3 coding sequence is TGTGCCAGCAGCTTGGAAGGACTAGCGGGAGCTTACGAGCAGTACTTC. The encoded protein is CASSLEGLAGAYEQYF.

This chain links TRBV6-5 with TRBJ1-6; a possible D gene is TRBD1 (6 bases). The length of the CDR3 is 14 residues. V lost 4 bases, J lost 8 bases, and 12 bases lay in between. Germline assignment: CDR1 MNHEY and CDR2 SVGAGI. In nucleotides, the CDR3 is TGTGCCAGCAGTTTGGACAGATTTGATTCACCCCTCCACTTT. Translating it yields CASSLDRFDSPLHF.

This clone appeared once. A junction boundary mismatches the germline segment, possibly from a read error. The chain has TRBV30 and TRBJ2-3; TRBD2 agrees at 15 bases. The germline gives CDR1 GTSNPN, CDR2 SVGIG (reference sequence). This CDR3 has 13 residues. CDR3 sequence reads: CAWSTTGLAGGTF. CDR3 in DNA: TGTGCCTGGAGTACCACGGGACTAGCGGGAGGAACATTT.

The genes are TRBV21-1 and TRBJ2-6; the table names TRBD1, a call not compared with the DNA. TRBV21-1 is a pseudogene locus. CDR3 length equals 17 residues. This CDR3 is CASEKTGSTSGANVLTF. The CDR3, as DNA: TGTGCCAGTGAGAAAACAGGCTCTACCTCTGGGGCCAACGTCCTGACTTTC.

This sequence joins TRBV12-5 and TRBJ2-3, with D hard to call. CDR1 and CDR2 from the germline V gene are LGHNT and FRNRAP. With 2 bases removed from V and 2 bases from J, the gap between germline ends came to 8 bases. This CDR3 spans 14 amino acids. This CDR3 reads CASGLQENTDTQYF. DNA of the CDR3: TGTGCTAGTGGTTTGCAGGAAAACACAGATACGCAGTATTTT. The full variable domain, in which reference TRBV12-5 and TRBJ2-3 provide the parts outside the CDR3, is DARVTQTPRHKVTEMGQEVTMRCQPILGHNTVFWYRQTMMQGLELLAYFRNRAPLDDSGMPKDRFSAEMPDATLATLKIQPSEPRDSAVYFCASGLQENTDTQYFGPGTRLTVL.

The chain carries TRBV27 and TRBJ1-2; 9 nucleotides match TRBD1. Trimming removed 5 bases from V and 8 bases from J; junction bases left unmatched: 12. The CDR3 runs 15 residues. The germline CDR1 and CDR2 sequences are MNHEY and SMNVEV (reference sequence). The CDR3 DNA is TGTGCCAGCAGTCCTGGGGACAGGGCTTCTGGGGGCTACACCTTC. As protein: CASSPGDRASGGYTF.

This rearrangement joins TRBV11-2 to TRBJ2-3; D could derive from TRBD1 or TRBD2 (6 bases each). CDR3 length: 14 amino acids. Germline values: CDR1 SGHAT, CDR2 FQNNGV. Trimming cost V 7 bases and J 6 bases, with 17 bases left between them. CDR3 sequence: CASTFTRGRDTQYF. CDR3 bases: TGTGCCAGCACTTTCACTAGGGGGAGGGATACGCAGTATTTT. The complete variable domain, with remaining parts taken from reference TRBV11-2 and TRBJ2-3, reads EAGVAQSPRYKIIEKRQSVAFWCNPISGHATLYWYQQILGQGPKLLIQFQNNGVVDDSQLPKDRFSAERLKGVDSTLKIQPAKLEDSAVYLCASTFTRGRDTQYFGPGTRLTVL.

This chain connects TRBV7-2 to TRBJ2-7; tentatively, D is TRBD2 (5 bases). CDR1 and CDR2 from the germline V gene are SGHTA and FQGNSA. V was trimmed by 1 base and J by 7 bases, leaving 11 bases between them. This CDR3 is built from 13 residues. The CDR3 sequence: CASSLGRVREQYF. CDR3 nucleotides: TGTGCCAGCAGCTTAGGGCGGGTGAGGGAGCAGTACTTC.

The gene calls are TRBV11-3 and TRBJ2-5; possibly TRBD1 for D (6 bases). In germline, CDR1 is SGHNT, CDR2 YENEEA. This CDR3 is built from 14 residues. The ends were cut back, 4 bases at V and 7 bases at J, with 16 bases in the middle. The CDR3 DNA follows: TGTGCCAGCAGCTCCCTGGACCTAGGGGGGACCCAGTACTTC. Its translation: CASSSLDLGGTQYF.

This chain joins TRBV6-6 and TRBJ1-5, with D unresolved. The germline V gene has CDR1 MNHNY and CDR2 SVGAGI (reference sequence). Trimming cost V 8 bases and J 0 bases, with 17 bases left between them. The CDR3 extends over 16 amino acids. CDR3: CASGRRLADSNQPQHF. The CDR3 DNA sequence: TGTGCCAGCGGTAGAAGGTTGGCTGATAGCAATCAGCCCCAGCATTTT.

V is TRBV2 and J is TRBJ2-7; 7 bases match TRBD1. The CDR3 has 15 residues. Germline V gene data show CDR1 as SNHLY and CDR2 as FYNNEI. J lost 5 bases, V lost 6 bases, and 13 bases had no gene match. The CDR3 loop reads CASRTLRQGGDEQYF. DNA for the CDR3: TGTGCCAGCAGGACCCTGCGACAGGGTGGCGACGAGCAGTACTTC.

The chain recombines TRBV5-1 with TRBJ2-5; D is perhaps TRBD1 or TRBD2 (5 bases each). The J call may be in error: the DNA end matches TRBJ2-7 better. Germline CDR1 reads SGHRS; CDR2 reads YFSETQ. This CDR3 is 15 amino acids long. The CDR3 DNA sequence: TGCGCCAGCAGCTTGGCCGGGACGAAGCCCTACGAGCAGTACTTC. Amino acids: CASSLAGTKPYEQYF.

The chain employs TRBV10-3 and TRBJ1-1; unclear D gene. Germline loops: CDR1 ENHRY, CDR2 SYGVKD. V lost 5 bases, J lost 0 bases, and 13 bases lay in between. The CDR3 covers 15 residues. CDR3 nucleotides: TGTGCCATCAGTTCCCAGGTCGCCCTGAACACTGAAGCTTTCTTT. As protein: CAISSQVALNTEAFF.

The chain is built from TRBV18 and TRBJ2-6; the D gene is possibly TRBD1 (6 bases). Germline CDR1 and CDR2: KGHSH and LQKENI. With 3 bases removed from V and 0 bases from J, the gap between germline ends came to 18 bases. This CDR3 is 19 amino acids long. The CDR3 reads CASSPLAGATFSGANVLTF. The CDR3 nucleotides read TGTGCCAGCTCACCCTTGGCAGGGGCGACCTTCTCTGGGGCCAACGTCCTGACTTTC.

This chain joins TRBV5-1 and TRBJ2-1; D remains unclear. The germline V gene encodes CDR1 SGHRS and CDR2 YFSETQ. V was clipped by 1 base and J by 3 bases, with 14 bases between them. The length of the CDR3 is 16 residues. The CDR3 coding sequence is TGCGCCAGCAGCTTGTTTGTGACTGGCAACTACAATGAGCAGTTCTTC. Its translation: CASSLFVTGNYNEQFF. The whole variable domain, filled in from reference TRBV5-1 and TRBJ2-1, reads KAGVTQTPRYLIKTRGQQVTLSCSPISGHRSVSWYQQTPGQGLQFLFEYFSETQRNKGNFPGRFSGRQFSNSRSEMNVSTLELGDSALYLCASSLFVTGNYNEQFFGPGTRLTVL.

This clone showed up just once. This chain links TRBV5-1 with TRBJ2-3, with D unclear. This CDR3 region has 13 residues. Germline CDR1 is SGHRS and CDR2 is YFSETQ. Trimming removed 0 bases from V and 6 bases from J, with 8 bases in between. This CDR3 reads CASSLEAPDTQYF. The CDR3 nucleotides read TGCGCCAGCAGCTTGGAAGCTCCCGATACGCAGTATTTT.

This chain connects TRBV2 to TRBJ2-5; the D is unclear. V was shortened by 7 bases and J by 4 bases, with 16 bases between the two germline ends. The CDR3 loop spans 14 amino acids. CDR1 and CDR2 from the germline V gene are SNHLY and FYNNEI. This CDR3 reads CASTELTVGETQYF. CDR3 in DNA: TGTGCCAGCACCGAACTGACGGTCGGAGAGACCCAGTACTTC.